These 12 T cell receptor beta chains were all obtained from the same sample, sequenced in a study of tumor-infiltrating lymphocytes in primary liver carcinoma. TCR beta cDNA was made from 500 ng total RNA with a constant-region primer. It was through three nested multiplex PCR rounds of slightly modified ARM-PCR that TCR beta libraries arose. A C-beta reverse primer and TRBV1-TRBV30 forward primers served in each of the first two PCR rounds, at 10 cycles apiece. TCRdb re-analysed the multiplex PCR reads in MiXCR, keeping a single row per CDR3 protein. The repertoire consists of 90,000 to 100,000 distinct CDR3 sequences, with around 63% occurring once and the leading ten covering more than 8%. The study co-extracted DNA and RNA from 20-30 mg of unsorted bulk tissue. The sequenced material came from liver tumor tissue from sampling region 5. Specified subset: tumor region T5, tumor centre. Receptors were obtained from a woman aged 60-75 years with primary liver carcinoma and hepatitis B virus infection.

A note on this clonotype: Compared with germline, one end of the junction differs, possibly owing to a read error. V usage is TRBV7-7 and J usage is TRBJ1-1; D remains unclear. CDR1 is SSHAT and CDR2 is FNYEAQ in the germline V gene (reference sequence). The CDR3 loop spans 13 amino acids. CDR3 protein: CASSLHLNTEAFF. The CDR3 DNA sequence: TGTGCTAGCAGCCTTCATTTGAACACTGAAGCTTTCTTT.

This clonotype was detected only a few times. Given the absence of the conserved phenylalanine or tryptophan at the CDR3 end, a read error is likely. The chain joins TRBV12-3 or TRBV12-4 to TRBJ1-3; no definite D call. The CDR3 consists of 14 residues. V was shortened by 2 bases and J by 3 bases, with 8 bases between the two germline ends. CDR3 sequence reads: CASSLRVDGNTIYS. The DNA for the CDR3 is TGTGCCAGCAGTTTAAGAGTTGATGGAAACACCATATATTCT.

About this clonotype itself: A read error may account for a junction end that differs from germline. The V gene is TRBV11-2, the J gene TRBJ2-7; tentatively, D is TRBD2 (6 bases). The germline gives CDR1 SGHAT, CDR2 FQNNGV. CDR3 length: 15 residues. CDR3 amino acids: CASSLDPGGTYEQYF. DNA of the CDR3: TGTGCCAGCAGCTTAGATCCTGGGGGGACCTACGAGCAGTACTTT.

Of note for this clonotype: The junction differs from germline at one of its ends, possibly a read error. The gene calls are TRBV29-1 and TRBJ1-2; D ambiguous. Germline CDR1 is SQVTM and CDR2 is ANQGSEA. The CDR3 extends over 11 amino acids. DNA for the CDR3: TGCAGCGTTGATGCAGGCTATGGTTACACCTTC. Translating it yields CSVDAGYGYTF.

With respect to this clonotype: At one end, the junction sequence differs from germline, possibly due to a read error. The rearrangement uses TRBV6-2 or TRBV6-3 and TRBJ2-1, with a weak D call TRBD2 (5 bases). The CDR3 length is 14 residues. Germline lookup yields CDR1 MNHEY and CDR2 SVGEGT. The CDR3 DNA follows: TGTGCCAACAGTTTAGTGGAGGCGTACAATGAGCAGTTCTTC. Amino acid sequence: CANSLVEAYNEQFF.

This clonotype appeared once. The V call is TRBV11-3, the J call TRBJ1-1; tentative D call: TRBD1 (5 bases). The ends were cut back, 10 bases at V and 0 bases at J, with 12 bases in the middle. Germline V gives CDR1 SGHNT, CDR2 YENEEA. This CDR3 is 13 amino acids long. In DNA, the CDR3 is TGTGCCAATAGCTTGACAGTGAACACTGAAGCTTTCTTT. Protein sequence: CANSLTVNTEAFF. Together with reference TRBV11-3 and TRBJ1-1, the CDR3 gives the full variable domain: EAGVVQSPRYKIIEKKQPVAFWCNPISGHNTLYWYLQNLGQGPELLIRYENEEAVDDSQLPKDRFSAERLKGVDSTLKIQPAELGDSAVYLCANSLTVNTEAFFGQGTRLTVV.

A remark on this clonotype: Just one base apart from a much larger clone, this may be a read error. The CDR3 DNA reads as TGTGCCAGCAGCTTGGAGTCATTACTCACAGGTACGCAGTATTTT. Translation: CASSLESLLTGTQYF. The rearrangement joins TRBV5-8 to TRBJ2-3, with D perhaps TRBD1 (5 bases). Germline CDR1 is SGHTS and CDR2 is YDEGEE. The CDR3 covers 15 residues.

The rearrangement links TRBV28 to TRBJ2-5, with D unresolved. Trimming took off 3 bases at V and 2 bases at J, with 22 bases between the two ends. The CDR3 contains 18 residues. In germline, CDR1 is MDHEN, CDR2 SYDVKM. The CDR3 nucleotides are TGTGCCAGCAGTTTTAGGTTCGGGCCCAAGGTGGGGCAAGAGACCCAGTACTTC. Translated, it gives CASSFRFGPKVGQETQYF.

There are many counts of this clonotype. The rearrangement uses TRBV29-1 and TRBJ2-1, with 7 bases fitting TRBD2. This CDR3 has 13 amino acids. Germline CDR1 SQVTM, CDR2 ANQGSEA. V shed 7 bases and J 3 bases; nucleotides not matched to a gene: 6. The DNA for the CDR3 is TGCAGCGCTGCGACTAGCCTCTACAATGAGCAGTTCTTC. Protein: CSAATSLYNEQFF.

The rearrangement uses TRBV28 and TRBJ2-5; TRBD2 matches 7 bases. CDR1 is MDHEN, CDR2 SYDVKM, per germline. Trimming took 3 bases from V and 6 from J; bases not matched to a gene: 10. The length of the CDR3 is 15 residues. The DNA for the CDR3 is TGTGCCAGCAGTTTGGCGGGAGACGGTACAAAGACCCAGTACTTC. It encodes CASSLAGDGTKTQYF.

This clonotype was detected only once. Being one base from a much bigger clone, this may be a read error. The chain couples TRBV6-4 to TRBJ2-1; TRBD1 agrees at 8 bases. This CDR3 contains 14 residues. After removal of 4 bases from V and 8 bases from J, the junction contained 7 bases not matched to a gene. Germline V gene lookup returns CDR1 MRHNA and CDR2 SNTAGT. In DNA form, the CDR3 reads TGTGCCAGCAGTGTGGGGACAGGTGTGGATGAGCAGTTCTTC. Translated: CASSVGTGVDEQFF.

This clonotype has more than one count but fewer than ten. With a much larger clone just one base away, this may be a read error. The chain carries TRBV13 and TRBJ2-1, with 8 bases matching TRBD2. The germline V gene has CDR1 PRHDT and CDR2 FYEKMQ (reference sequence). V lost 0 bases to trimming and J lost 5 bases; unmatched junction nucleotides: 3. There are 15 residues in the CDR3. The CDR3 loop is CASSLGTSGDNEQFF. The CDR3 DNA reads TGTGCCAGCAGCTTAGGTACTAGCGGAGACAATGAGCAGTTCTTC. The entire variable domain, with the rest obtained from reference TRBV13 and TRBJ2-1, is as follows: AAGVIQSPRHLIKEKRETATLKCYPIPRHDTVYWYQQGPGQDPQFLISFYEKMQSDKGSIPDRFSAQQFSDYHSELNMSSLELGDSALYFCASSLGTSGDNEQFFGPGTRLTVL.